A selection of T cell receptor beta chains follows, all from one sample in a study of blood T cell repertoires in COVID-19. Only in-frame clones appear in the TCRdb table, and some are missing; sequencing was by immunoSEQ multiplex PCR. In the table there are approximately 62,000 clones, 76% of which are singletons. The material sequenced was peripheral blood. These receptors all stem from a woman aged 45-59 years with active or convalescent COVID-19. Both conserved end residues are trimmed from each CDR3.

j_call v_call cdr3_aa
TRBJ2-7 TRBV12-3/TRBV12-4 ASSLQGATEQY
TRBJ2-3 TRBV29-1 SAMGADSPTDTQY
TRBJ2-7 TRBV9 ASSVDGGNNEQY
TRBJ1-2 TRBV30 AWSPRGGGNYGYT
TRBJ2-3 TRBV10-3 AISAKFPRTDTQY
TRBJ2-5 TRBV7-2 ASRVQREGLETQY
TRBJ2-3 TRBV5-1 ASSFPSGGTDTQY
TRBJ2-5 TRBV20-1 SARSRQTQY
TRBJ2-7 TRBV7-2 ASSPAGGARTYEQY
TRBJ1-2 TRBV30 AWSRTGSGYGYT
TRBJ2-6 TRBV19 ASSILGGRGANVLT
TRBJ1-2 TRBV2 ASSTDRDYGYT
TRBJ2-1 TRBV10-3 AISEQGYNEQF
TRBJ2-6 TRBV29-1 SVERDTDSGANVLT
TRBJ2-2 TRBV4-3 ASSQDRSKHTGELF
TRBJ1-2 TRBV5-1 ASSLGGTGNYGYT
TRBJ2-7 TRBV11-3 ASSQGGVEQY
TRBJ2-2 TRBV10-3 AISDGVPGELF
TRBJ2-7 TRBV13 ASSTNRGAYEQY
TRBJ2-2 TRBV7-3 ASSPVRRNTGELF